A selection of T cell receptor beta chains follows, all from one sample in a study of T cells in Graves' hyperthyroidism and ophthalmopathy. TCRdb re-called the multiplex PCR reads with MiXCR, one entry per CDR3 protein. This sample yields approximately 520,000 distinct CDR3 sequences, of which about 20% are seen a single time; more than 20% belongs to the top ten. The specimen sequenced was blood. The receptors come from a man younger than 30 with Graves' hyperthyroidism. Each CDR3 is given with its conserved first and last residue. A D gene is named only where the DNA matches it firmly. Not every row has a clone size; where given, it reads once, few, many or a size class.

v_gene	j_gene	d_gene	abundance	CDR3aa	CDR3nt
TRBV11-2	TRBJ1-1	-	few	CAWRIKGRAFF	TGTGCCTGGAGAATCAAGGGGAGGGCTTTCTTT
TRBV7-9	TRBJ2-5	-	-	CASSPTDREETQYF	TGTGCCAGCAGCCCAACGGACAGAGAAGAGACCCAGTACTTC
TRBV7-2	TRBJ2-7	-	many	CASRGGRGVEQYF	TGTGCCAGCAGAGGGGGGAGGGGAGTGGAGCAGTACTTC
TRBV7-8	TRBJ1-3	-	many	CASSSWDRSGNTIYF	TGTGCCAGCAGTTCCTGGGACCGCTCTGGAAACACCATATATTTT
TRBV12-3/TRBV12-4	TRBJ2-7	-	-	CASGGLGEQYF	TGTGCCAGCGGGGGTTTGGGCGAGCAGTACTTC
TRBV12-3/TRBV12-4	TRBJ1-5	TRBD1	many	CASSWTGFQPQHF	TGTGCCAGCAGTTGGACAGGGTTTCAGCCCCAGCATTTT
TRBV12-3/TRBV12-4	TRBJ1-1	TRBD1	many	CATRQGNTEAFF	TGTGCCACCCGACAGGGTAACACTGAAGCTTTCTTT
TRBV19	TRBJ1-2	-	few	CASSISWGNGYTF	TGTGCCAGTAGTATCTCTTGGGGGAATGGCTACACCTTC
TRBV3-1	TRBJ1-5	TRBD1	-	CASSQEGGDRGPQPQHF	TGTGCCAGCAGCCAAGAGGGAGGGGACAGGGGGCCTCAGCCCCAGCATTTT
TRBV12-3/TRBV12-4	TRBJ2-5	-	many	CASSFLTAQETQYF	TGTGCCAGCAGTTTCCTGACAGCACAAGAGACCCAGTACTTC
TRBV12-3/TRBV12-4	TRBJ2-7	-	-	CASRPETGDEQYF	TGTGCCAGCAGGCCGGAGACAGGCGACGAGCAGTACTTC
TRBV28	TRBJ2-2	-	many	CASSLRRNTGELFF	TGTGCCAGCAGTTTACGACGGAACACCGGGGAGCTGTTTTTT
TRBV6-1	TRBJ2-7	TRBD2	many	CASSEQGRGIHEQYF	TGTGCCAGCAGTGAGCAAGGGCGGGGGATCCACGAGCAGTACTTC
TRBV30	TRBJ1-2	TRBD1	-	CAWSGDRNYGYTF	TGTGCCTGGAGTGGGGACAGAAACTATGGCTACACCTTC
TRBV6-2/TRBV6-3	TRBJ1-2	-	many	CASSYFLTGKRGDGYTF	TGTGCCAGCAGTTACTTCCTTACAGGGAAACGCGGTGATGGCTACACCTTC
TRBV2	TRBJ1-5	-	many	CASNRESNQPQHF	TGTGCCAGCAACAGGGAAAGCAATCAGCCCCAGCATTTT
TRBV10-1	TRBJ2-7	TRBD2	few	CASSEARSGEYEQYF	TGCGCCAGCAGTGAGGCCCGCAGCGGGGAGTACGAGCAGTACTTC
TRBV11-2	TRBJ2-5	-	few	CASSLDWVGEETQYF	TGTGCCAGCAGCTTGGATTGGGTAGGGGAAGAGACCCAGTACTTC
TRBV12-3/TRBV12-4	TRBJ2-2	TRBD1	-	CASSFENTGTGNTGELFF	TGTGCCAGCAGTTTCGAAAATACCGGGACAGGCAACACCGGGGAGCTGTTTTTT
TRBV11-2	TRBJ2-7	-	many	CASSSTRSYEQYF	TGTGCCAGCAGTTCCACTCGATCCTACGAGCAGTACTTC
TRBV7-9	TRBJ1-2	TRBD1	-	CASSFYTGGDYGYTF	TGTGCCAGCAGCTTTTATACAGGGGGAGACTATGGCTACACCTTC
TRBV29-1	TRBJ1-2	-	many	CSVVDRSYGYTF	TGCAGCGTTGTGGACAGAAGCTATGGCTACACCTTC
TRBV5-1	TRBJ1-1	-	-	CASSLARATLGTEAFF	TGCGCCAGCAGCTTGGCCAGGGCTACCCTGGGAACTGAAGCTTTCTTT
TRBV12-3/TRBV12-4	TRBJ2-5	-	many	CASSLPGWETQYF	TGTGCCAGCAGTTTACCGGGGTGGGAGACCCAGTACTTC
TRBV6-1	TRBJ2-7	TRBD1	many	CASSLRGQGRHEQYF	TGTGCCAGCAGCCTTCGGGGACAGGGTAGGCACGAGCAGTACTTC
TRBV10-2	TRBJ2-7	TRBD1	few	CASFRQGRTYEQYF	TGCGCCAGCTTTAGACAGGGGAGGACCTACGAGCAGTACTTC
TRBV12-3/TRBV12-4	TRBJ2-2	-	few	CASSLAGHSFSGELFF	TGTGCCAGCAGTCTTGCCGGACACTCCTTCTCCGGGGAGCTGTTTTTT
TRBV6-1	TRBJ1-1	-	many	CASSEAGGRGAFF	TGTGCCAGCAGTGAAGCTGGGGGCCGTGGGGCTTTCTTT
TRBV28	TRBJ2-5	-	many	CASSFGGGGGETQYF	TGTGCCAGCAGTTTTGGAGGGGGAGGAGGAGAGACCCAGTACTTC
TRBV5-1	TRBJ2-7	-	many	CASSLAAPGNEQYF	TGCGCCAGCAGCTTGGCCGCCCCGGGGAACGAGCAGTACTTC
TRBV12-3/TRBV12-4	TRBJ1-5	-	many	CASSSRLGQPQHF	TGTGCCAGCAGTTCGCGACTGGGACAGCCCCAGCATTTT
TRBV6-5	TRBJ2-5	-	many	CASSYDWGETQYF	TGTGCCAGCAGTTACGATTGGGGGGAGACCCAGTACTTC
TRBV7-9	TRBJ2-7	TRBD2	many	CASSFLTSDLHEQYF	TGTGCCAGCAGCTTCCTGACTAGCGACCTCCACGAGCAGTACTTC
TRBV7-8	TRBJ1-5	-	many	CASSSGERGNQPQHF	TGTGCCAGCAGCTCGGGAGAAAGGGGCAATCAGCCCCAGCATTTT
TRBV4-2	TRBJ1-5	TRBD1	once	CASSHAGGRNQPQHF	TGTGCCAGCAGCCATGCAGGGGGCCGCAATCAGCCCCAGCATTTT
TRBV14	TRBJ1-2	-	many	CASSHTGIYGYTF	TGTGCCAGCAGCCACACCGGGATCTATGGCTACACCTTC
TRBV12-3/TRBV12-4	TRBJ1-1	-	many	CASSLSPGAGAFF	TGTGCCAGCAGTCTTTCTCCAGGGGCCGGAGCTTTCTTT
TRBV11-2	TRBJ2-6	-	many	CASSSRDTHSGANVLTF	TGTGCCAGCAGCTCCCGGGACACCCACTCTGGGGCCAACGTCCTGACTTTC
TRBV27	TRBJ1-2	TRBD1	many	CASSTQTGEKSNYGYTF	TGTGCCAGCAGCACTCAGACAGGGGAGAAGAGTAACTATGGCTACACCTTC
TRBV28	TRBJ2-7	-	many	CASSLGGAGYEQYF	TGTGCCAGCAGTTTAGGGGGAGCCGGCTACGAGCAGTACTTC
TRBV4-1	TRBJ1-5	-	many	CASSQVGQLNQPQHF	TGCGCCAGCAGCCAGGTTGGGCAGTTGAATCAGCCCCAGCATTTT
TRBV28	TRBJ1-2	-	once	CASSFPTGANYGYTF	TGTGCCAGCAGTTTCCCTACCGGGGCTAACTATGGCTACACCTTC
TRBV7-8	TRBJ1-5	-	-	CASSLDQNQPQHF	TGTGCCAGCAGCTTAGATCAGAATCAGCCCCAGCATTTT
TRBV11-3	TRBJ1-1	-	-	CASSSLHALRTEAFF	TGTGCCAGCAGCTCCCTACATGCCTTAAGAACTGAAGCTTTCTTT
TRBV6-1	TRBJ1-3	-	many	CARGSEGGNTIYF	TGTGCCAGGGGGTCTGAGGGTGGAAACACCATATATTTT
TRBV6-1	TRBJ1-2	-	-	CASRDGTSGGYTF	TGTGCCAGCAGAGACGGGACGTCCGGTGGCTACACCTTC
TRBV6-1	TRBJ1-1	-	many	CASSEFHKNTEAFF	TGTGCCAGCAGTGAATTCCATAAGAACACTGAAGCTTTCTTT
TRBV7-3	TRBJ1-5	-	many	CASSLLQYNQPQHF	TGTGCCAGCAGCTTATTACAGTACAATCAGCCCCAGCATTTT
TRBV19	TRBJ1-1	-	many	CASSAMNTEAFF	TGTGCCAGTAGCGCAATGAACACTGAAGCTTTCTTT
TRBV6-1	TRBJ2-2	-	many	CASKRGDTGELFF	TGTGCCAGCAAGAGGGGGGATACCGGGGAGCTGTTTTTT
TRBV7-2	TRBJ2-7	-	many	CASSSTRTTHSYEQYF	TGTGCCAGCAGCTCCACCCGGACTACCCACTCCTACGAGCAGTACTTC
TRBV3-1	TRBJ2-7	-	-	CASSQAGPSREQYF	TGTGCCAGCAGCCAGGCCGGGCCCTCACGCGAGCAGTACTTC